This T cell receptor (beta chain) is from a study of tumor and adjacent non-tumor tissue in lung cancer. As for this clonotype: A much more abundant neighbour one base away suggests this may be a read error.

The template was RNA from unsorted bulk tissue. Three rounds of nested PCR, following a modified ARM-PCR protocol, produced the TCRbeta library. TCRdb reanalysed the multiplex PCR reads using MiXCR and keeps one entry per CDR3 protein. Among 55,000 to 75,000 distinct CDR3 sequences listed, 55% to 70% were seen once. The trim removed 7 bases at V and 7 bases at J, leaving 12 bases unmatched. Per the germline V gene, CDR1 is SQVTM and CDR2 is ANQGSEA. The CDR3 contains 13 residues. The chain is built from TRBV29-1 and TRBJ1-1; 7 nucleotides line up with TRBD1. This TCR derives from a man aged 45-60 years with non-small cell lung cancer. Source material: lung tumor tissue. The CDR3 sequence: CSARQGSDSEAFF. The CDR3 DNA reads TGCAGCGCCCGACAGGGATCGGACAGTGAAGCTTTCTTT. Drawing the rest from reference TRBV29-1 and TRBJ1-1, the complete variable domain is SAVISQKPSRDICQRGTSLTIQCQVDSQVTMMFWYRQQPGQSLTLIATANQGSEATYESGFVIDKFPISRPNLTFSTLTVSNMSPEDSSIYLCSARQGSDSEAFFGQGTRLTVV.